This TCR beta chain was sequenced for a study of cytomegalovirus exposure and HLA in healthy donors. General observations from the study: Researchers reported from a later analysis that most CMV-associated TCR beta chains appeared HLA-restricted. Indistinguishable V segments, including TRBV6-2 and TRBV6-3, were excluded. Previous analysis showed most TCR beta V segments were productive about 87% or about 30% of the time.

Of note for this clone: The antigen remains undetermined.

Regarding donors, all were healthy bone marrow donors. V shed 0 bases, J shed 7 bases, and the junction held 8 bases outside the gene matches. The V gene's germline CDR1 is GTSNPN and CDR2 SVGIG (reference sequence). The CDR3 consists of 16 residues. Primers: 60 Vbeta forward and 13 Jbeta reverse. The data were produced by immunoSEQ multiplex PCR, yet TCRdb's version contains in-frame clones alone and is incomplete. Of fewer than 150,000 clones listed, roughly 78% are singletons. The specimen sequenced was PBMCs. The receptor was derived from a man in his forties in good health and CMV-seronegative. The chain carries TRBV30 and TRBJ2-2; 10 nucleotides match TRBD2. The CDR3 nucleotides are TGTGCCTGGAGTGTACTAAGCGGGGGGGCGTTCGGGGAGCTGTTTTTT. Encoded protein: CAWSVLSGGAFGELFF.